The next 17 T cell receptor beta chains were all read from a single sample in a study of beta chain features in type 1 diabetes. These TCRs' antigens remain unknown. The sequenced template was cDNA made from the entire isolated RNA. Sequencing was performed with immunoSEQ multiplex PCR; in TCRdb, only in-frame clones are kept and a portion is missing. The sample yields 300,000 to 450,000 clones, 9.6% seen once. Overall study results and limits: Shorter TCRB CDR3s, moderately but significantly so, were found in Type 1 diabetes patients in all four CD4+ subsets.

What was sequenced was central memory CD4+ T cells from blood. These TCRs come from a man aged 30 to 45 with type 1 diabetes.

This clone has a handful of counts. The CDR3 loop reads CASSLQGGKLFF. Here the CDR3 DNA reads TGTGCCAGCAGTTTACAGGGGGGAAAACTGTTTTTT. The V call is TRBV28, the J call TRBJ1-4; 7 nucleotides align to TRBD1. Germline CDR1 is MDHEN and CDR2 is SYDVKM. V dropped 2 bases and J dropped 10; count of bases not matched to a gene: 1. CDR3 length: 12 residues.

The sample holds many counts of this clone. This chain uses TRBV25-1 with TRBJ1-2; possibly TRBD1 for D (5 bases). The CDR3 loop spans 14 amino acids. With 4 bases removed from V and 4 bases from J, the gap between germline ends came to 13 bases. Germline V gives CDR1 MGHDK, CDR2 SYGVNS. This CDR3 reads CASSVGDVGYGYTF. For the CDR3, the DNA is TGTGCCAGCAGTGTAGGGGACGTCGGCTATGGCTACACCTTC.

This clone was recorded many times. V is TRBV7-9 and J is TRBJ2-1, with 8 bases identical to TRBD2. With V trimmed by 3 bases and J by 8 bases, 9 bases remained unmatched. The germline V gene has CDR1 SEHNR and CDR2 FQNEAQ (reference sequence). This CDR3 is built from 15 residues. DNA for the CDR3: TGTGCCAGCAGCTTTCAACGGACTAGCACCGATGAGCAGTTCTTC. Translating it yields CASSFQRTSTDEQFF.

This clone was counted only a few times. The chain combines TRBV6-5 with TRBJ2-5, with D unclear. Trimming pared 7 bases from V and 5 bases from J, leaving 11 bases between. The germline CDR1 and CDR2 sequences are MNHEY and SVGAGI. The CDR3 is 12 residues long. The CDR3 DNA is TGTGCCAGCACCGACCTAGAGGAGACCCAGTACTTC. Translated: CASTDLEETQYF.

The J gene is TRBJ2-5, the V gene TRBV6-1; 10 positions match TRBD1. V dropped 7 bases and J dropped 7; count of bases not matched to a gene: 9. This CDR3 has 14 amino acids. Germline values: CDR1 MNHNS, CDR2 SASEGT. CDR3 amino acids: CASNDRGPGRTQYF. CDR3 sequence (DNA): TGTGCCAGCAATGACAGGGGGCCAGGCCGGACCCAGTACTTC.

This clone has just a few counts. The V and J genes are TRBV4-2 and TRBJ1-2; 9 positions match TRBD1. The germline CDR1 and CDR2 sequences are LGHNA and YNFKEQ. Trimming removed 5 bases from V and 7 bases from J; junction bases left unmatched: 8. This CDR3 spans 14 amino acids. The CDR3 sequence is CASSSIQGAGGYTF. In nucleotides, the CDR3 is TGTGCCAGCAGCTCCATACAGGGGGCCGGTGGCTACACCTTC.

This clone occurred a few times. The chain couples TRBV7-2 to TRBJ1-1; maybe TRBD1 (5 bases). V gave up 1 base and J gave up 11 bases, with 17 bases separating them. The CDR3 runs to 14 residues. The germline V gene has CDR1 SGHTA and CDR2 FQGNSA. This chain's CDR3 is CASSLGGDSLGAFF. In DNA, the CDR3 is TGTGCCAGCAGCTTAGGGGGGGACTCTCTTGGGGCTTTCTTT.

This clone was recorded a few times. V is TRBV7-2 and J is TRBJ2-7; 7 nucleotides agree with TRBD2. With V trimmed by 7 bases and J by 5 bases, 14 bases remained unmatched. The CDR3 runs to 15 residues. Germline assignment: CDR1 SGHTA and CDR2 FQGNSA. CDR3 in amino acids: CASTPRAGAENEQYF. In DNA, the CDR3 is TGTGCCAGCACCCCCCGGGCGGGAGCGGAAAACGAGCAGTACTTC.

This clone occurred a few times. This chain uses TRBV18 with TRBJ2-7; tentative D call: TRBD1 (5 bases). Trimming stripped 5 bases from V and 2 bases from J, with 16 bases between. The germline gives CDR1 KGHSH, CDR2 LQKENI. This CDR3 contains 15 residues. CDR3 sequence: CASSSDSSHAYEQYF. Here the CDR3 DNA reads TGTGCCAGCTCATCTGACAGTTCTCACGCCTACGAGCAGTACTTC.

This clone came up a few times. The gene calls are TRBV10-1 and TRBJ2-7, with TRBD1 matching over 9 bases. The CDR3 covers 15 residues. With 7 bases clipped from V and 3 bases from J, the junction kept 10 bases outside the gene matches. Germline loops: CDR1 WNHNN, CDR2 SYGVQD (reference sequence). CDR3 sequence: CASTPGTGLFYEQYF. DNA for the CDR3: TGCGCCAGCACCCCCGGGACAGGGTTATTCTACGAGCAGTACTTC.

This clone was found a few times. The V and J genes are TRBV4-3 and TRBJ1-2; weak D call: TRBD1 (5 bases). The CDR3 has 14 residues. Germline CDR1 and CDR2: LGHNA and YSLEER. With 2 bases removed from V and 5 bases from J, the gap between germline ends came to 12 bases. The CDR3 DNA reads TGCGCCAGCAGCCAATCTCTGGGGGTTTATGGCTACACCTTC. Protein: CASSQSLGVYGYTF.

The chain joins TRBV28 to TRBJ2-7, with D perhaps matching TRBD1 (5 bases). The CDR3 contains 13 residues. Deletions cut 4 bases from V and 12 bases from J, with 19 bases between. CDR1 MDHEN and CDR2 SYDVKM come from the germline V gene. CDR3 bases: TGTGCCAGCAGTTCGCAACCCACAGGATCCCGGTACTTC. Its protein is CASSSQPTGSRYF.

The chain has TRBV5-1 and TRBJ2-3; D is undetermined. V lost 0 bases to trimming and J lost 3 bases, with 8 bases between them. Germline CDR1 is SGHRS and CDR2 is YFSETQ. The CDR3 sequence is 14 residues long. CDR3 in amino acids: CASSLAAATDTQYF. The CDR3 nucleotides read TGCGCCAGCAGCTTGGCTGCAGCGACAGATACGCAGTATTTT.

This chain links TRBV7-2 with TRBJ1-1; D is perhaps TRBD1 (5 bases). The germline V and J ends were trimmed by 2 bases and 10 bases, with 8 bases remaining between them. Germline assignment: CDR1 SGHTA and CDR2 FQGNSA. The CDR3 has 11 residues. Here the CDR3 DNA reads TGTGCCAGCAGCTTATCAGGGCCAGCTTTCTTT. It translates to CASSLSGPAFF.

This clone was counted ten times or more. This chain connects TRBV4-1 to TRBJ2-3; D gene uncertain. V gave up 0 bases and J gave up 2 bases, with 6 bases separating them. The germline CDR1 and CDR2 sequences are MGHRA and YSYEKL. The CDR3 contains 14 residues. The CDR3 nucleotides read TGCGCCAGCAGCCAAGATTGGACCACAGATACGCAGTATTTT. As protein: CASSQDWTTDTQYF.

The V call is TRBV4-3, the J call TRBJ2-7; no reliable D call. CDR1 is LGHNA and CDR2 is YSLEER in the germline V gene. V lost 0 bases to trimming and J lost 0 bases, with 6 bases between them. CDR3 size: 14 residues. The CDR3 DNA follows: TGCGCCAGCAGCCAAGAACCCCACTCCTACGAGCAGTACTTC. Its protein product is CASSQEPHSYEQYF.

V is TRBV5-4 and J is TRBJ2-6; D may be TRBD2 (5 bases). V lost 4 bases to trimming and J lost 0 bases, with 11 bases between them. This CDR3 has 16 amino acids. CDR1 and CDR2 from the germline V gene are SGHNT and YYREEE (reference sequence). The DNA for the CDR3 is TGTGCCAGCAGCGTTCGGGGTTTCTCTGGGGCCAACGTCCTGACTTTC. Its translation: CASSVRGFSGANVLTF.